This TCR beta chain was sequenced for a study of tumor-infiltrating lymphocytes in localized non-small cell lung cancer. Study outcomes and limitations: No T-cell fraction difference was seen between IM1 and IM2 tumors.

Some clones are missing from TCRdb's copy, which holds only in-frame ones; the method was immunoSEQ multiplex PCR. The sample has around 15,000 clones, less than 50% seen once; the top ten hold roughly a sixth. Concerning this clone itself: Its antigen is as yet unknown.

This TCR came from a human donor with non-small cell lung cancer. The specimen sequenced was lung tumor tissue.

Here the CDR3 DNA reads TGTGCCAGCAGCTTGGGGGACGGGGGGCGGTTCGAGCAGTACTTC. Translating gives CASSLGDGGRFEQYF. V usage is TRBV5-6 and J usage is TRBJ2-7; D possibly corresponds to TRBD2 (7 bases). Germline CDR1 reads SGHDT; CDR2 reads YYEEEE. Trimming pared 0 bases from V and 6 bases from J, leaving 16 bases between. The CDR3 sequence is 15 residues long.